This TCR beta chain was profiled in a study of human T cells and chemical hapten exposure. Findings and caveats of the study: Those TCRs sitting above 1 in 1000 frequency stayed the same with DPC sensitization.

Trimming stripped 0 bases from V and 1 base from J, with 9 bases between. The CDR3 is 15 amino acids. Germline V CDR1 and CDR2: ENHRY, SYGVKD. This clonotype was observed at least ten times. Antigen: not known. Time point indicated: patch test 2, 6 weeks after DPC sensitization. Documented treatment: therapeutic diphenylcyclopropenone sensitization with weekly scalp DPC. Staff drew blood before applying each patch test. Sample donors consisted of patients with alopecia, aged 18 to 70 years, who were suitable for DPC. Library construction involved attaching unique molecular identifiers to individual cDNA molecules, which allowed quantitative, reproducible TCR counting. TCRdb re-called the RACE reads with MiXCR, one entry per CDR3 protein. The top ten hold 1.6% of the sample, which has over 65,000 distinct CDR3 sequences, 11% seen once.

The sequence was obtained from a young man with alopecia areata. Some clones in this sample may be carry-over from other donors' samples. The chain combines TRBV10-3 with TRBJ1-1; D is unresolved. The material sequenced was whole blood, taken in connection with sensitization to the hapten diphenylcyclopropenone (DPC). The CDR3 coding sequence is TGTGCCATCAGTGAGTCGACGCGAAAGAACACTGAAGCTTTCTTT. Its translation: CAISESTRKNTEAFF.